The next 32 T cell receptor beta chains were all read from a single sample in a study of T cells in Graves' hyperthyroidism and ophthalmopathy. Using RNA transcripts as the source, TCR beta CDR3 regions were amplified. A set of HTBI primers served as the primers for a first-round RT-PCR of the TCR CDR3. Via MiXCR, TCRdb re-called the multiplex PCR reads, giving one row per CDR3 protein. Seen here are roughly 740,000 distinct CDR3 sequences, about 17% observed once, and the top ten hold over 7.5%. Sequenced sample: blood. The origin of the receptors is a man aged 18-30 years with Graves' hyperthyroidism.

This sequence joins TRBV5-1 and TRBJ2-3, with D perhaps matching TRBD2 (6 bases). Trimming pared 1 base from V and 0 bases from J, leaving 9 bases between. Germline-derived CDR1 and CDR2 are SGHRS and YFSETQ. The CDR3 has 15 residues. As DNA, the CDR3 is TGCGCCAGCAGCTTGTTCCTAGCGAGCACAGATACGCAGTATTTT. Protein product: CASSLFLASTDTQYF.

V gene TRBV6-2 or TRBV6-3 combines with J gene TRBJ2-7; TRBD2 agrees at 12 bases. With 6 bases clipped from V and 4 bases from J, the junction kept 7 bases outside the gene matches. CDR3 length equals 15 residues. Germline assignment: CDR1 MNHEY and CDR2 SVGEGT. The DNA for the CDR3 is TGTGCCAGCAGAGCCGGGACTAGCGGGCAATACGAGCAGTACTTC. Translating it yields CASRAGTSGQYEQYF.

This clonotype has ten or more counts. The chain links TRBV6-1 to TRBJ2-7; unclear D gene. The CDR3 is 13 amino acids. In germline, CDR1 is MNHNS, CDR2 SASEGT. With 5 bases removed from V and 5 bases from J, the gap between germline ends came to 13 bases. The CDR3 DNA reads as TGTGCCAGCAGTCCTCGATCGGGTAACGAGCAGTACTTC. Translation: CASSPRSGNEQYF.

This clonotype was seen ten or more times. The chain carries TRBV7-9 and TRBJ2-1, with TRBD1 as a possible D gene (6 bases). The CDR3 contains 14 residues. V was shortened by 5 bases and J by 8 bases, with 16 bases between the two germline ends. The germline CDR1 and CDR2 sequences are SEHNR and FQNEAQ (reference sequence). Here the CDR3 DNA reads TGTGCCAGCAGCCCAGGGACAATCCGGGATGAGCAGTTCTTC. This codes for CASSPGTIRDEQFF.

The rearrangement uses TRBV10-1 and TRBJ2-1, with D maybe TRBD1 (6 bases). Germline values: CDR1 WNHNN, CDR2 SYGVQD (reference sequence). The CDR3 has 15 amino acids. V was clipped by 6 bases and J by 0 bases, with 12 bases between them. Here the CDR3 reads CASSRPQGSYNEQFF. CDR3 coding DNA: TGCGCCAGCAGCAGGCCACAGGGCTCCTACAATGAGCAGTTCTTC.

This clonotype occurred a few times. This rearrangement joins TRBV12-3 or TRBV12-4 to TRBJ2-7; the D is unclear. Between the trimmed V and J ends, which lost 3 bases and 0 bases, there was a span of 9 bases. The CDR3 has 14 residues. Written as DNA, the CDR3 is TGTGCCAGCAGTTTGTGGCCCCACTCCTACGAGCAGTACTTC. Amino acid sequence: CASSLWPHSYEQYF.

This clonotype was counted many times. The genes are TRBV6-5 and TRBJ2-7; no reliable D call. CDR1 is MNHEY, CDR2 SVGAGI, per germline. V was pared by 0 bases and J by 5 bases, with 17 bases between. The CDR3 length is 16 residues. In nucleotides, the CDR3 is TGTGCCAGCAGTTACTCGGGCGGTCTTCTAGGGCACGAGCAGTACTTC. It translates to CASSYSGGLLGHEQYF.

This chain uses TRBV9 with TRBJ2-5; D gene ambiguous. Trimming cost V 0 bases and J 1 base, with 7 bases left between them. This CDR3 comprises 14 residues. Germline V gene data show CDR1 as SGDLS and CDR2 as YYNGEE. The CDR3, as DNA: TGTGCCAGCAGCGTAGATACGGGCCAAGAGACCCAGTACTTC. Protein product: CASSVDTGQETQYF.

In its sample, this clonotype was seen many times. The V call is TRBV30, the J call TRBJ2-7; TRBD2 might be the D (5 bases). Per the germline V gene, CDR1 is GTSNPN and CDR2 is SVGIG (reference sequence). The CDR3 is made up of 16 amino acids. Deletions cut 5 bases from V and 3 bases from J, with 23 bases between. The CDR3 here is CAWDPVGGGIDYEQYF. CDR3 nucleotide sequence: TGTGCCTGGGATCCGGTGGGTGGAGGAATCGACTACGAGCAGTACTTC.

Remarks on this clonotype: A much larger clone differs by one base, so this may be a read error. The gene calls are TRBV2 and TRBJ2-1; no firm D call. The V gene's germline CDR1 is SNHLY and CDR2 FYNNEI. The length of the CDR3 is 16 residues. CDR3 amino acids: CASSGATLITYNEQLF. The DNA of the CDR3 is TGTGCCAGCAGTGGGGCTACCCTGATTACCTACAATGAGCAGCTCTTC.

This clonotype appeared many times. The CDR3 sequence: CATMRTRTETQYF. As DNA, the CDR3 is TGTGCCACCATGCGTACTCGGACGGAGACCCAGTACTTC. The chain combines TRBV10-3 with TRBJ2-5; no definite D call. In germline, CDR1 is ENHRY, CDR2 SYGVKD. V was trimmed by 10 bases and J by 5 bases, leaving 17 bases between them. The CDR3 spans 13 residues.

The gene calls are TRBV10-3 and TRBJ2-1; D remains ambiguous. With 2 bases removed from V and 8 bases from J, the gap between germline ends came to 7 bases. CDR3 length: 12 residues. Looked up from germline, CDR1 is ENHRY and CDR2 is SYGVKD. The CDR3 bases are TGTGCCATCAGTGAGAAGAAAGATGAGCAGTTCTTC. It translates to CAISEKKDEQFF.

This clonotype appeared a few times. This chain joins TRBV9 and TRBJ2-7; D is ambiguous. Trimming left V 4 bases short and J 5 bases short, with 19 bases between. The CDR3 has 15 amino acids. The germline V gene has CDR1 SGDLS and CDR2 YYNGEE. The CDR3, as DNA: TGTGCCAGCAGCTTCCTACCGGGTCCTGTCCACGAGCAGTACTTC. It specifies CASSFLPGPVHEQYF. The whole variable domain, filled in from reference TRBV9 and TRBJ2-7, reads DSGVTQTPKHLITATGQRVTLRCSPRSGDLSVYWYQQSLDQGLQFLIQYYNGEERAKGNILERFSAQQFPDLHSELNLSSLELGDSALYFCASSFLPGPVHEQYFGPGTRLTVT.

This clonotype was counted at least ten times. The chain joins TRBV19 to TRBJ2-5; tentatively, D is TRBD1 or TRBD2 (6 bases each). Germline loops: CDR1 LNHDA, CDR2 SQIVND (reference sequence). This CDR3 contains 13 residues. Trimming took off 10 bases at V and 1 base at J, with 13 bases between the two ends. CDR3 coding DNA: TGTGCCATCCCGGGGGCGGCCCAAGAGACCCAGTACTTC. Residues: CAIPGAAQETQYF.

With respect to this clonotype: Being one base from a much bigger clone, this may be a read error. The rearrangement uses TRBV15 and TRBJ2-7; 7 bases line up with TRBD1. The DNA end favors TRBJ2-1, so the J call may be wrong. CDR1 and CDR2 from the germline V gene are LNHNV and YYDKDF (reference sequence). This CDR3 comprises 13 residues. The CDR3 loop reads CATGDRVSYEQFF. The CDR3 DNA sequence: TGTGCCACCGGAGACAGGGTATCCTACGAGCAGTTCTTC.

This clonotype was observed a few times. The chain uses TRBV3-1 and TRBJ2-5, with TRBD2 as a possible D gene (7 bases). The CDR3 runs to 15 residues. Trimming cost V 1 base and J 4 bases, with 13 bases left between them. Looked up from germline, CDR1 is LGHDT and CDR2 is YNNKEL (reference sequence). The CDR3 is CASSQVGGRGETQYF. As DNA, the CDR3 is TGTGCCAGCAGCCAAGTCGGGGGGCGAGGAGAGACCCAGTACTTC.

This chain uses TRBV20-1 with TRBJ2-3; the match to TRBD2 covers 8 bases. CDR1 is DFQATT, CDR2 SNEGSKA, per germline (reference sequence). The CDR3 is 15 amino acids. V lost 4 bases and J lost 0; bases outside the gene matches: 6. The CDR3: CSATKTSESTDTQYF. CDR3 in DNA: TGCAGTGCTACAAAGACTAGCGAGAGCACAGATACGCAGTATTTT.

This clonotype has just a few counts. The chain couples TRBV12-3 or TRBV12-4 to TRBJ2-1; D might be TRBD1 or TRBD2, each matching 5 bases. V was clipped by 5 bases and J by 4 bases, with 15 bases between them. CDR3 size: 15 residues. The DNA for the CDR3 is TGTGCCAGCAGTGCGGGTTGGGGGTTATACAATGAGCAGTTCTTC. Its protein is CASSAGWGLYNEQFF.

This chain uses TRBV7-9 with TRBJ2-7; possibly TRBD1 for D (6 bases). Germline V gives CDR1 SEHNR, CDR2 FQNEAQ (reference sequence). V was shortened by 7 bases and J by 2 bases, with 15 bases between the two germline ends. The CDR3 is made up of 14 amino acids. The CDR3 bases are TGTGCCAGCACCTCATACCGGACAGCCTACGAGCAGTACTTC. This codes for CASTSYRTAYEQYF.

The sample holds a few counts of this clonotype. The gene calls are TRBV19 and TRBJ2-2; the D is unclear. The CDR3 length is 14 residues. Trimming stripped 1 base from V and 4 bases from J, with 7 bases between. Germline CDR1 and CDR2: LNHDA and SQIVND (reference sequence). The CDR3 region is CASSIASATGELFF. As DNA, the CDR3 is TGTGCCAGTAGTATAGCATCCGCCACCGGGGAGCTGTTTTTT.

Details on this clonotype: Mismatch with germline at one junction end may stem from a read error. The CDR3, as DNA: TGTGCCAGCAGCGATGACAGGGCCACAGGTACGCAGTATTTT. This codes for CASSDDRATGTQYF. The chain uses TRBV9 and TRBJ2-3; 7 positions match TRBD1. The CDR3 extends over 14 amino acids. Germline-derived CDR1 and CDR2 are SGDLS and YYNGEE.

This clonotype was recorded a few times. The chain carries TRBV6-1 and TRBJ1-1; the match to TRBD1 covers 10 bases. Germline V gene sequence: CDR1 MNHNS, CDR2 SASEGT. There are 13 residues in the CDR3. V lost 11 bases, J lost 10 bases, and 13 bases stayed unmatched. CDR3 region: CAGRMTGGWVAFF. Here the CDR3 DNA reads TGTGCCGGACGAATGACAGGGGGCTGGGTAGCTTTCTTT.

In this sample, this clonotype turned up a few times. The CDR3 spells CASSLEGGYISGANVLTF. Written as DNA, the CDR3 is TGCGCCAGCAGCCTGGAAGGGGGTTATATCTCTGGGGCCAACGTCCTGACTTTC. The rearrangement uses TRBV5-1 and TRBJ2-6; TRBD1 might be the D (6 bases). The CDR3 is 18 residues long. CDR1 and CDR2 (germline): SGHRS, YFSETQ. Trimming left V 4 bases short and J 0 bases short, with 17 bases between.

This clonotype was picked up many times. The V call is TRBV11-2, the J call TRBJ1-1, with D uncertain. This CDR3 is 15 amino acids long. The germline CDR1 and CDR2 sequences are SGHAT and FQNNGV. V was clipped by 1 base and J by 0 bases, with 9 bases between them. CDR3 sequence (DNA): TGTGCCAGCAGCTTAGTACGACGGATGAACACTGAAGCTTTCTTT. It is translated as CASSLVRRMNTEAFF.

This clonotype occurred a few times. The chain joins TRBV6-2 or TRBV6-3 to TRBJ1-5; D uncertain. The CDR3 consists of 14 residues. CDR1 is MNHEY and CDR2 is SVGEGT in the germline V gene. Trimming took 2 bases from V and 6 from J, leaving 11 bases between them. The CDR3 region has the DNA TGTGCCAGCAGTTACGGCACGGGCGGTCAGCCCCAGCATTTT. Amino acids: CASSYGTGGQPQHF.

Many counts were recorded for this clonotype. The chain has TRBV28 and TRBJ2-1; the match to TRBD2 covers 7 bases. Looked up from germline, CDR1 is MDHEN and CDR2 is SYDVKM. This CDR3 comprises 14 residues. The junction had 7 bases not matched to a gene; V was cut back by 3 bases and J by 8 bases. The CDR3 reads CASSLDPSGHEQFF. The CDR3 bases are TGTGCCAGCAGTTTGGACCCTAGCGGTCATGAGCAGTTCTTC.

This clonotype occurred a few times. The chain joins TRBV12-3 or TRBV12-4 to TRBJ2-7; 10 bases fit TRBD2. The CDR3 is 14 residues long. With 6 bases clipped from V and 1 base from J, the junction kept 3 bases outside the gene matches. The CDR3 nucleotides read TGTGCCAGCAGGGAGCGGGAGGGGTCCTACGAGCAGTACTTC. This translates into CASREREGSYEQYF.

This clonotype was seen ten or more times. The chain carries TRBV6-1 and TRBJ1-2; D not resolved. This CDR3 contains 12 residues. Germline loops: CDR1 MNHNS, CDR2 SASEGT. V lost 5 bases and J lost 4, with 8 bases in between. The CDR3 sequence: CASSKNSYGYTF. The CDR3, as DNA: TGTGCCAGCAGTAAAAACAGCTATGGCTACACCTTC.

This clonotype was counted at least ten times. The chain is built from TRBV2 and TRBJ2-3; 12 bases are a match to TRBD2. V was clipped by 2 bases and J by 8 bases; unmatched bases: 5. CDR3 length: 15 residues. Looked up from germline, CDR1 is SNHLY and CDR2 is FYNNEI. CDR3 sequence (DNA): TGTGCCAGCAGTGAACTAGCGGGAGGGCCCGGTACGCAGTATTTT. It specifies CASSELAGGPGTQYF.

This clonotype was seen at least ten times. The CDR3 DNA follows: TGTGCCAGCAGTTTTATTACTGCTTACGAGCAGTACTTC. Amino acid sequence: CASSFITAYEQYF. This chain joins TRBV12-3 or TRBV12-4 and TRBJ2-7; D unclear. This CDR3 is 13 amino acids long. The ends were cut back, 3 bases at V and 4 bases at J, with 10 bases in the middle.

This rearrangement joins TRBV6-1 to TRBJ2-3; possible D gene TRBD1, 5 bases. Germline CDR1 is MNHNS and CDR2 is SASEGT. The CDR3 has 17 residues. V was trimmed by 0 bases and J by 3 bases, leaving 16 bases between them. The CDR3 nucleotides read TGTGCCAGCAGTGAAGCCGTAACAGGTGCTTGGACAGATACGCAGTATTTT. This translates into CASSEAVTGAWTDTQYF.

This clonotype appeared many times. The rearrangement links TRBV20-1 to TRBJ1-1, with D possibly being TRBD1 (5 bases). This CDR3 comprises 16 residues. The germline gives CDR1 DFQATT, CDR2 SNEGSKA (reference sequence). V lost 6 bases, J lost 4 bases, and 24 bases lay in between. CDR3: CSAHLGSGAESTEAFF. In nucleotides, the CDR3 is TGCAGTGCCCACCTCGGATCTGGGGCGGAAAGCACTGAAGCTTTCTTT.